Sequencing of this T cell receptor beta chain was carried out in a study of OX40 agonist ivuxolimab in advanced cancers. Turning to the study itself: Hepatocellular carcinoma, melanoma, renal cell or head and neck cancer affected the dose-escalation patients. Mean age 60 years, range roughly 20 to 85; roughly 82% male. Partial responses occurred in three patients (one hepatocellular carcinoma, two cutaneous melanoma).

Study findings and constraints: At 0.1 to 3.0 mg/kg and by week 6, clonal expansion occurred in CD4+ and CD8+ blood T cells.

Losses at the gene ends were 6 bases for V and 3 bases for J; bases not matched to a gene: 6. CDR1 is SNHLY, CDR2 FYNNEI, per germline. CDR3 length: 15 amino acids. A remark on this clone: Its target is not known.

Method: immunoSEQ multiplex PCR; TCRdb's copy keeps in-frame clones and lacks some. In the table there are more than 65,000 clones, 91% of which are singletons. The chain recombines TRBV2 with TRBJ1-2; TRBD1 aligns across 11 bases. The material was CD4+ or CD8+ T cells sorted from blood, obtained in a trial of the OX40 agonist ivuxolimab. The TCR sequence derives from an adult with an advanced solid tumor such as melanoma, head and neck, liver or kidney cancer. CDR3: CASRDPGQGDYGYTF. The CDR3, as DNA: TGTGCCAGCAGAGACCCGGGACAGGGGGACTATGGCTACACCTTC.